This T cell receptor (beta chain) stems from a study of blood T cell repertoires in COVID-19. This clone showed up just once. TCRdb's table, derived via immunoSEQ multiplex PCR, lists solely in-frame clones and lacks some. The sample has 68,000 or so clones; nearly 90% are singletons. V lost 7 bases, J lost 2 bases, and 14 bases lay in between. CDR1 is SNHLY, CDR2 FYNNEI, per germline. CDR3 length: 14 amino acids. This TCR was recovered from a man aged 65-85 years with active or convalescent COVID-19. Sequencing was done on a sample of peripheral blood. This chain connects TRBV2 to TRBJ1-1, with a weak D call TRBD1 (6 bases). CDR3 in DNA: TGTGCCAGCACCTTCGTGGGGGCCAACACTGAAGCTTTCTTT. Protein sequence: CASTFVGANTEAFF.